This TCR beta chain was found in a study of blood T cell repertoires in COVID-19. About the research overall: The United States, Italy and Spain provided the acute and convalescent COVID-19 samples.

CDR1 and CDR2 from the germline V gene are MNHEY and SVGAGI. The CDR3 covers 15 residues. After removal of 9 bases from V and 4 bases from J, the junction contained 8 bases not matched to a gene. Clones were sequenced by immunoSEQ multiplex PCR, and TCRdb holds only the in-frame ones, with some missing. The sample records some 370,000 clones, around 91% being singletons. This chain links TRBV6-5 with TRBJ1-4, with 10 bases lining up with TRBD1. Sequenced sample: peripheral blood. The TCR sequence derives from a man between 18 and 35 years old with active or convalescent COVID-19. CDR3 in DNA: TGTGCCAGTCAAGGGGGGACAGGGGTTAATGAAAAACTGTTTTTT. This encodes CASQGGTGVNEKLFF.